These 26 T cell receptor beta chains were sequenced from one sample in a study of shared clonotypes between healthy human individuals (TCRdb year 2020). CD8 naive samples were obtained by positive selection for CCR7 among CD45RO-negative cells, yielding a CD45RA+CCR7+ population from which TemRA cells were excluded. Libraries were made using the immunoSEQ multiplex PCR assay. TCRdb stores this immuneACCESS table with in-frame sequences only. Part of the clones is absent; in the studies checked, under half of the shortfall reflects unresolved V genes, and no reason is known for the rest. The sample yields hundreds of thousands of clones; about 92% were counted once. About 24% of the sample rests with the top ten. Sequencing used naive CD8+ T cells sorted from blood. The cell subset or site label corresponds to: CD45RA+CCR7+. Receptors were obtained from a man aged 25-40 years in good health.

The rearrangement joins TRBV4-1 to TRBJ2-1; possible D gene TRBD2, 5 bases. Germline loops: CDR1 MGHRA, CDR2 YSYEKL. V gave up 1 base and J gave up 5 bases, with 6 bases separating them. CDR3 length: 13 residues. CDR3 residues: CASSQAGNNEQFF. CDR3 bases: TGCGCCAGCAGCCAAGCGGGAAACAATGAGCAGTTCTTC.

The rearrangement uses TRBV4-3 and TRBJ1-3, with D unresolved. V was shortened by 0 bases and J by 0 bases, with 9 bases between the two germline ends. CDR3 length: 16 amino acids. The V gene's germline CDR1 is LGHNA and CDR2 YSLEER. The CDR3 DNA follows: TGCGCCAGCAGCCAAGAAACAGCAGCCTCTGGAAACACCATATATTTT. Its protein product is CASSQETAASGNTIYF.

The chain is built from TRBV9 and TRBJ1-5; D is unclear. From germline, CDR1 is SGDLS and CDR2 YYNGEE. V lost 4 bases, J lost 8 bases, and 22 bases lay in between. This CDR3 contains 16 residues. CDR3 in DNA: TGTGCCAGCAGCCCCCATGGGGAAGGGTGGGATAAGCCCCAGCATTTT. Protein sequence: CASSPHGEGWDKPQHF. Filled out from reference TRBV9 and TRBJ1-5, the complete variable domain reads DSGVTQTPKHLITATGQRVTLRCSPRSGDLSVYWYQQSLDQGLQFLIQYYNGEERAKGNILERFSAQQFPDLHSELNLSSLELGDSALYFCASSPHGEGWDKPQHFGDGTRLSIL.

The rearrangement links TRBV5-4 to TRBJ2-1, with D maybe TRBD2 (5 bases). The CDR3 consists of 14 residues. V was trimmed by 4 bases and J by 6 bases, leaving 14 bases between them. Per germline, CDR1 SGHNT and CDR2 YYREEE (reference sequence). The CDR3 protein is CASSVEGSGNEQFF. The DNA for the CDR3 is TGTGCCAGCAGCGTAGAGGGATCGGGCAATGAGCAGTTCTTC.

The genes are TRBV5-1 and TRBJ2-7; 9 bases line up with TRBD1. V shed 7 bases and J 5 bases; nucleotides not matched to a gene: 10. Germline V gene data show CDR1 as SGHRS and CDR2 as YFSETQ. This CDR3 comprises 14 residues. The CDR3 reads CASYDPGQGNEQYF. CDR3 nucleotide sequence: TGCGCCAGCTATGACCCGGGACAGGGTAACGAGCAGTACTTC. The full variable domain, with the rest looked up from reference TRBV5-1 and TRBJ2-7, is KAGVTQTPRYLIKTRGQQVTLSCSPISGHRSVSWYQQTPGQGLQFLFEYFSETQRNKGNFPGRFSGRQFSNSRSEMNVSTLELGDSALYLCASYDPGQGNEQYFGPGTRLTVT.

The chain carries TRBV5-1 and TRBJ2-1; 7 nucleotides align to TRBD2. Germline CDR1 reads SGHRS; CDR2 reads YFSETQ. The CDR3 has 16 residues. Losses at the gene ends were 3 bases for V and 2 bases for J; bases not matched to a gene: 8. The CDR3 nucleotides read TGCGCCAGCAGCTCTGAGGTTGGGGGGGCCTACAATGAGCAGTTCTTC. Translating gives CASSSEVGGAYNEQFF. The complete variable domain, with remaining parts taken from reference TRBV5-1 and TRBJ2-1, reads KAGVTQTPRYLIKTRGQQVTLSCSPISGHRSVSWYQQTPGQGLQFLFEYFSETQRNKGNFPGRFSGRQFSNSRSEMNVSTLELGDSALYLCASSSEVGGAYNEQFFGPGTRLTVL.

The chain links TRBV11-2 to TRBJ2-1; maybe TRBD1 (6 bases). Trimming pared 5 bases from V and 7 bases from J, leaving 24 bases between. Germline CDR1 reads SGHAT; CDR2 reads FQNNGV. CDR3 length: 17 amino acids. The CDR3 here is CASSQGLWQGEGNEQFF. The CDR3 nucleotides are TGTGCCAGCAGCCAGGGGCTCTGGCAGGGAGAAGGGAATGAGCAGTTCTTC.

This clone has just one count. The chain employs TRBV7-3 and TRBJ2-5, with 8 bases aligning to TRBD1. Germline V CDR1 and CDR2: SGHTA, FQGTGA. The CDR3 is 14 amino acids. The V segment lost 5 bases and the J segment 3 bases; nucleotides outside the gene matches: 5. The CDR3 loop is CASSPQTGEETQYF. The CDR3 bases are TGTGCCAGCAGCCCCCAGACAGGGGAAGAGACCCAGTACTTC.

The genes are TRBV21-1 and TRBJ2-7. TRBV21-1 represents a pseudogene. The CDR3 totals 14 residues. The DNA for the CDR3 is TGTGCCAGCAGCTGGGAGGACAGACTGATCGAGCAGTACTTC. Translated: CASSWEDRLIEQYF.

This chain links TRBV27 with TRBJ1-1; 8 bases fit TRBD1. With V trimmed by 8 bases and J by 6 bases, 2 bases remained unmatched. The germline gives CDR1 MNHEY, CDR2 SMNVEV (reference sequence). The CDR3 has 11 amino acids. The CDR3 nucleotides are TGTGCCAGCGGACAGGGATCTGAAGCTTTCTTT. As protein: CASGQGSEAFF.

The V and J genes are TRBV27 and TRBJ2-7; D might be TRBD2 (6 bases). V lost 6 bases and J lost 5, with 41 bases in between. The CDR3 runs to 22 residues. CDR1 and CDR2 from the germline V gene are MNHEY and SMNVEV (reference sequence). The CDR3 sequence is CASRSIPPPTSGGFSEMDEQYF. CDR3 DNA sequence: TGTGCCAGCAGATCTATCCCCCCACCAACATCAGGAGGGTTCAGTGAAATGGACGAGCAGTACTTC.

The chain joins TRBV9 to TRBJ1-1; TRBD1 is a possible D gene (6 bases). V lost 3 bases, J lost 0 bases, and 12 bases lay in between. The length of the CDR3 is 15 residues. CDR1 and CDR2 (germline): SGDLS, YYNGEE. The CDR3 is CASSDPRGLNTEAFF. DNA for the CDR3: TGTGCCAGCAGCGACCCCAGGGGACTGAACACTGAAGCTTTCTTT.

The V call is TRBV4-1, the J call TRBJ1-2, with D perhaps TRBD1 (5 bases). Germline V gene lookup returns CDR1 MGHRA and CDR2 YSYEKL. The CDR3 has 12 amino acids. Trimming shortened V by 5 bases and J by 8 bases, and 12 bases separated the two germline ends. The CDR3 sequence is CASSTGTNGYTF. In DNA form, the CDR3 reads TGCGCCAGCAGCACCGGGACCAACGGCTACACCTTC.

This clone was counted only a few times. The V call is TRBV7-9, the J call TRBJ2-5; D is unresolved. CDR1 and CDR2 (germline): SEHNR, FQNEAQ (reference sequence). Between the trimmed V and J ends, which lost 2 bases and 5 bases, there was a span of 9 bases. The CDR3 consists of 13 residues. The CDR3 loop reads CASSLSLSETQYF. CDR3 nucleotide sequence: TGTGCCAGCAGCTTATCCTTGTCGGAGACCCAGTACTTC. Full variable domain (outside the CDR3, taken from reference TRBV7-9 and TRBJ2-5): DTGVSQNPRHKITKRGQNVTFRCDPISEHNRLYWYRQTLGQGPEFLTYFQNEAQLEKSRLLSDRFSAERPKGSFSTLEIQRTEQGDSAMYLCASSLSLSETQYFGPGTRLLVL.

The chain links TRBV7-9 to TRBJ1-5; no reliable D call. Germline V gene lookup returns CDR1 SEHNR and CDR2 FQNEAQ (reference sequence). Trimming took off 8 bases at V and 3 bases at J, with 11 bases between the two ends. There are 13 residues in the CDR3. The CDR3 sequence is CASGLSDNQPQHF. The CDR3 bases are TGTGCCAGCGGGCTATCCGACAATCAGCCCCAGCATTTT.

The chain recombines TRBV9 with TRBJ2-1, with D perhaps given as TRBD1 or TRBD2 (5 bases each). The germline V gene encodes CDR1 SGDLS and CDR2 YYNGEE. Deletions cut 0 bases from V and 2 bases from J, with 9 bases between. This CDR3 is 15 amino acids long. The CDR3 sequence is CASSVVGVPYNEQFF. The CDR3 DNA follows: TGTGCCAGCAGCGTAGTGGGGGTCCCCTACAATGAGCAGTTCTTC.

This chain connects TRBV5-6 to TRBJ1-1; TRBD1 might be the D (6 bases). V was trimmed by 5 bases and J by 11 bases, leaving 19 bases between them. Germline V gene lookup returns CDR1 SGHDT and CDR2 YYEEEE. The CDR3 totals 13 residues. The chain's CDR3 is CASRQTGFLNAFF. The CDR3 region has the DNA TGTGCCAGCAGACAAACAGGGTTCTTGAACGCTTTCTTT.

The chain links TRBV5-5 to TRBJ2-1; D is ambiguous. The CDR3 loop spans 20 amino acids. Per the germline V gene, CDR1 is SGHKS and CDR2 is YYEKEE (reference sequence). The V end was cut by 1 base, the J end by 0 bases, with 23 bases between. The CDR3 coding sequence is TGTGCCAGCAGCTTGCCACAGAGCCTAAATTTGAAAGGCTCCTACAATGAGCAGTTCTTC. This gives the protein CASSLPQSLNLKGSYNEQFF. Using reference TRBV5-5 and TRBJ2-1 for the parts outside the CDR3, the full variable domain is DAGVTQSPTHLIKTRGQQVTLRCSPISGHKSVSWYQQVLGQGPQFIFQYYEKEERGRGNFPDRFSARQFPNYSSELNVNALLLGDSALYLCASSLPQSLNLKGSYNEQFFGPGTRLTVL.

The V gene is TRBV9, the J gene TRBJ2-6, with 10 bases identical to TRBD1. The length of the CDR3 is 16 residues. Germline trimming cut 3 bases from V and 3 bases from J; bases unmatched to any gene: 3. The germline CDR1 and CDR2 sequences are SGDLS and YYNGEE. The CDR3 DNA reads TGTGCCAGCAGCGGACAGGGGGCAGGTGGGGCCAACGTCCTGACTTTC. It yields the protein CASSGQGAGGANVLTF. Full variable domain (missing parts from reference TRBV9 and TRBJ2-6): DSGVTQTPKHLITATGQRVTLRCSPRSGDLSVYWYQQSLDQGLQFLIQYYNGEERAKGNILERFSAQQFPDLHSELNLSSLELGDSALYFCASSGQGAGGANVLTFGAGSRLTVL.

A note on this clone: A read error may produce the germline difference seen at one junction end. The chain carries TRBV6-6 and TRBJ2-2; weak D call: TRBD1 (6 bases). The CDR3 has 16 amino acids. The germline gives CDR1 MNHNY, CDR2 SVGAGI (reference sequence). The CDR3 DNA reads TGTGCCAGCAGTTACTGGGGGCCGGGGAACGCCGGGGAGCTGTTTTTT. Residues: CASSYWGPGNAGELFF.

This chain links TRBV13 with TRBJ2-6; D remains ambiguous. The germline gives CDR1 PRHDT, CDR2 FYEKMQ (reference sequence). The CDR3 length is 17 residues. Trimming shortened V by 4 bases and J by 0 bases, and 13 bases separated the two germline ends. The DNA for the CDR3 is TGTGCCAGCAGCTCCAACGCCGTCCCCTCTGGGGCCAACGTCCTGACTTTC. Translation gives CASSSNAVPSGANVLTF.

This sequence joins TRBV10-1 and TRBJ2-1; weak D call: TRBD1 (6 bases). The CDR3 totals 13 residues. In germline, CDR1 is WNHNN, CDR2 SYGVQD (reference sequence). The V gene lost 6 bases and the J gene lost 9 bases, with 15 bases spanning the gap. CDR3 sequence (DNA): TGCGCCAGCAGCGGCCCAGGGGCGGGTGAGCAGTTCTTC. This encodes CASSGPGAGEQFF.

V and J are TRBV6-6 and TRBJ2-7; 8 bases are shared with TRBD2. The ends lost 0 bases at V and 5 bases at J; junction bases unmatched: 9. Germline CDR1 reads MNHNY; CDR2 reads SVGAGI (reference sequence). This CDR3 is 16 amino acids long. This CDR3 reads CASSYSSQRGLNEQYF. The CDR3 bases are TGTGCCAGCAGTTACTCGTCCCAGCGGGGGTTGAACGAGCAGTACTTC.

The rearrangement links TRBV7-9 to TRBJ2-3; TRBD2 matches at 10 bases. Germline V gives CDR1 SEHNR, CDR2 FQNEAQ (reference sequence). This CDR3 is built from 18 residues. Trimming removed 4 bases from V and 5 bases from J; junction bases left unmatched: 15. The CDR3 DNA is TGTGCCAGCAGCTCCCCCCCCCTTGGGCTAGCGGGAGAAGATACGCAGTATTTT. It is translated as CASSSPPLGLAGEDTQYF.

The V gene is TRBV11-2, the J gene TRBJ2-3; 9 bases map to TRBD2. V was clipped by 4 bases and J by 0 bases; unmatched bases: 5. The germline gives CDR1 SGHAT, CDR2 FQNNGV. The CDR3 contains 16 residues. The CDR3 coding sequence is TGTGCCAGCAGCTCATTAGCGGGGGCTAGCACAGATACGCAGTATTTT. Translating gives CASSSLAGASTDTQYF.

This clone was observed once. The V call is TRBV7-9, the J call TRBJ2-5; tentatively, D is TRBD1 (6 bases). CDR3 size: 14 residues. The germline V and J ends were trimmed by 4 bases and 1 base, with 10 bases remaining between them. Germline loops: CDR1 SEHNR, CDR2 FQNEAQ (reference sequence). The DNA of the CDR3 is TGTGCCAGCAGCTCGGACAGATTCCAAGAGACCCAGTACTTC. Its translation: CASSSDRFQETQYF.